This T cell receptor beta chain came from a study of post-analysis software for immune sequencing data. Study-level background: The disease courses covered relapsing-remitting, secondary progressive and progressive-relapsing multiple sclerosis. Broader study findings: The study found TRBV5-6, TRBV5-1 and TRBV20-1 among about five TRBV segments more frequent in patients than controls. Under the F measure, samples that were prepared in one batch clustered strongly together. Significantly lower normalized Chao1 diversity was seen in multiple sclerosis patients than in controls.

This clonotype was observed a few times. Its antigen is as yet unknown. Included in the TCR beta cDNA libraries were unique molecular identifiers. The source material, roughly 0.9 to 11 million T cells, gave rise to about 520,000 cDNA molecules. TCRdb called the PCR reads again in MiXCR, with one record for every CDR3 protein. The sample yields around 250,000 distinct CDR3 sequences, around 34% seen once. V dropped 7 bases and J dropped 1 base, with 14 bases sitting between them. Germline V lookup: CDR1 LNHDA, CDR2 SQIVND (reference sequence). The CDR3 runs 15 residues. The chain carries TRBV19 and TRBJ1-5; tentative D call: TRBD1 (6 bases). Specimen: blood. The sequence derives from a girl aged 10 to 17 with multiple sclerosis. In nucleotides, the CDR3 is TGTGCCAGTAAGTTCGGGCAGGGGAGCAATCAGCCCCAGCATTTT. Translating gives CASKFGQGSNQPQHF. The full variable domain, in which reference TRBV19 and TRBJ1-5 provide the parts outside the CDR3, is DGGITQSPKYLFRKEGQNVTLSCEQNLNHDAMYWYRQDPGQGLRLIYYSQIVNDFQKGDIAEGYSVSREKKESFPLTVTSAQKNPTAFYLCASKFGQGSNQPQHFGDGTRLSIL.